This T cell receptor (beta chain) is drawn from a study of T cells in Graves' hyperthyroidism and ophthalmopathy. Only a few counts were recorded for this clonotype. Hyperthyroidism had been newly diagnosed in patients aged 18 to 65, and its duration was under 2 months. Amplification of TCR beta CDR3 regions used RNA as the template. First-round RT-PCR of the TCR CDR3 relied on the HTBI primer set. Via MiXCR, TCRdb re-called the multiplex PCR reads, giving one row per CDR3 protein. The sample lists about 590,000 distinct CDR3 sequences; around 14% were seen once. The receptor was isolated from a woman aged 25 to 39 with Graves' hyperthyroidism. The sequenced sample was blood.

CDR3 nucleotides: TGTGCCAGCAGCTCTTCGGCCAACGTCCTGACTTTC. Amino acid sequence: CASSSSANVLTF. The chain links TRBV7-3 to TRBJ2-6; D is uncertain. Germline V lookup: CDR1 SGHTA, CDR2 FQGTGA. This CDR3 comprises 12 residues. V was trimmed by 4 bases and J by 6 bases, leaving 4 bases between them.